This TCR beta chain was recorded in a study of cytomegalovirus exposure and HLA in healthy donors. Whole-study results and caveats: A few CMV-associated chains proved CMV antigen-specific in vitro.

Comments on this clone: The antigen is unknown.

The PCR ran on 60 Vbeta and 13 Jbeta primers. Authors' methods: In a later analysis, of tens of millions of unique beta chains, some 10 million appeared in at least two donors. Assay used: immunoSEQ multiplex PCR; TCRdb lists only in-frame clones, some missing. Clone size and V and J calls were adopted from that table, with D and trimming inferred from the DNA. The data contain 200,000 or so clones, 70% to 85% of them singletons. The TCR sequence derives from a boy younger than 10 in good health and CMV-seronegative. The sequencing input was PBMCs.

CDR3 in amino acids: CASSSDRGRANYGYTF. The CDR3 nucleotides read TGTGCCAGCAGCTCCGACAGGGGTCGGGCTAACTATGGCTACACCTTC. V gene TRBV7-9 combines with J gene TRBJ1-2; 8 bases align to TRBD1. The germline gives CDR1 SEHNR, CDR2 FQNEAQ (reference sequence). There are 16 residues in the CDR3. Trimming removed 4 bases from V and 0 bases from J; junction bases left unmatched: 7.